These T cell receptor beta chains were read from a single sample in a study of OX40 agonist ivuxolimab in advanced cancers. Assay: immunoSEQ multiplex PCR; the TCRdb copy retains only in-frame clones and omits some. The sample lists tens of thousands of clones, approximately 86% occurring once. The starting material was CD4+ or CD8+ T cells sorted from blood, obtained in a trial of the OX40 agonist ivuxolimab. The receptors shown here come from an adult with an advanced solid tumor such as melanoma, head and neck, liver or kidney cancer. The CDR3 runs from the conserved cysteine through the conserved F or W. The D gene is left open where the match is weak. Size values are once, few and many counts, or a class for expanded clones, and some rows have none.

CDR3 DNA: TGTGCCATCAGTGAAGAGGCAGGGCAGGGCTACGAGCAGTACTTC
CDR3 protein: CAISEEAGQGYEQYF
V gene: TRBV10-3
clone size: NA
D gene: NA
J gene: TRBJ2-7

CDR3 DNA: TGTGCCAGCAGCTTTAGTGAGAGATTCTACAATGAGCAGTTCTTC
CDR3 protein: CASSFSERFYNEQFF
V gene: TRBV7-9
clone size: NA
D gene: NA
J gene: TRBJ2-1

CDR3 DNA: TGTGCCAGCCGCCAGGGATGGACGCAGTATTTT
CDR3 protein: CASRQGWTQYF
V gene: TRBV27
clone size: NA
D gene: NA
J gene: TRBJ2-3

CDR3 DNA: TGTGCCAGTAGTATGAAGCAGGGGGGATACTTCTATGGCTACACCTTC
CDR3 protein: CASSMKQGGYFYGYTF
V gene: TRBV19
clone size: NA
D gene: TRBD1
J gene: TRBJ1-2

CDR3 DNA: TGTGCCAGCCAAGGACAGGCGAATTCACCCCTCCACTTT
CDR3 protein: CASQGQANSPLHF
V gene: TRBV9
clone size: NA
D gene: TRBD1
J gene: TRBJ1-6

CDR3 DNA: TGTGCCAGCAGTTCAAGGAATTTGGCCTACAATGAGCAGTTCTTC
CDR3 protein: CASSSRNLAYNEQFF
V gene: TRBV6-6
clone size: NA
D gene: NA
J gene: TRBJ2-1

CDR3 DNA: TGTGCCAGCACCCCCGACCGGTTCTACTCTGGAAACACCATATATTTT
CDR3 protein: CASTPDRFYSGNTIYF
V gene: TRBV28
clone size: NA
D gene: NA
J gene: TRBJ1-3

CDR3 DNA: TGTGCTAGTGGTGCACCGGGCCCCGAATTCTATGGCTACACCTTC
CDR3 protein: CASGAPGPEFYGYTF
V gene: TRBV12-5
clone size: NA
D gene: NA
J gene: TRBJ1-2

CDR3 DNA: TGTGCCAGCAGTTTGAAACAGGGACCCCTTAATCAGCCCCAGCATTTT
CDR3 protein: CASSLKQGPLNQPQHF
V gene: TRBV6-6
clone size: NA
D gene: NA
J gene: TRBJ1-5

CDR3 DNA: TGTGCCGTTTACAGGTATTCCATGAACGAGCAGTATTTC
CDR3 protein: CAVYRYSMNEQYF
V gene: TRBV19
clone size: once
D gene: NA
J gene: TRBJ2-7

CDR3 DNA: TGTGCCAGCAGCTTACCCGCGCAGGGCCGCCCTGAAGCTTTCTTT
CDR3 protein: CASSLPAQGRPEAFF
V gene: TRBV7-9
clone size: NA
D gene: NA
J gene: TRBJ1-1

CDR3 DNA: TGTGCCAGCAGCTCATCCGGGGGCGGGTCCGGGGAGCTGTTTTTT
CDR3 protein: CASSSSGGGSGELFF
V gene: TRBV27
clone size: NA
D gene: NA
J gene: TRBJ2-2

CDR3 DNA: TGTGCCAGCAGCTCAACTAGTTACGAGCAGTACTTC
CDR3 protein: CASSSTSYEQYF
V gene: TRBV5-4
clone size: NA
D gene: NA
J gene: TRBJ2-7

CDR3 DNA: TGTGCCTGGAGTCGGTCCGGGGGGTACGAGCAGTACTTC
CDR3 protein: CAWSRSGGYEQYF
V gene: TRBV30
clone size: once
D gene: TRBD2
J gene: TRBJ2-7

CDR3 DNA: TGTGCCAGCAGCGTAGGAGGGGGTGCGGATTCACCCCTCCACTTT
CDR3 protein: CASSVGGGADSPLHF
V gene: TRBV9
clone size: NA
D gene: NA
J gene: TRBJ1-6

CDR3 DNA: TGTGCCAGCCAGATAGCCGGCCTCGGCGGGGGCCAAAATGAGCAGTTCTTC
CDR3 protein: CASQIAGLGGGQNEQFF
V gene: TRBV19
clone size: few
D gene: NA
J gene: TRBJ2-1

CDR3 DNA: TGTGCCAGCAAGGGGGCGCGGGAGCAGTACTTC
CDR3 protein: CASKGAREQYF
V gene: TRBV6-1
clone size: once
D gene: TRBD1
J gene: TRBJ2-7

CDR3 DNA: TGTGCCAGCAGTTTATCCCAGGGTTCTGGCTACACCTTC
CDR3 protein: CASSLSQGSGYTF
V gene: TRBV27
clone size: NA
D gene: NA
J gene: TRBJ1-2

CDR3 DNA: TGTGCCAGCAGCACCCGGGAGGGAGGGTTGAACACTGAAGCTTTCTTT
CDR3 protein: CASSTREGGLNTEAFF
V gene: TRBV7-9
clone size: NA
D gene: NA
J gene: TRBJ1-1

CDR3 DNA: TGTGCCAGCACCCCCACGTTGGCGGGTGGCACTAATGAAAAACTGTTTTTT
CDR3 protein: CASTPTLAGGTNEKLFF
V gene: TRBV7-9
clone size: once
D gene: NA
J gene: TRBJ1-4

CDR3 DNA: TGTGCCAGCGGGGGCTCCTACAATGAGCAGTTCTTC
CDR3 protein: CASGGSYNEQFF
V gene: TRBV14
clone size: NA
D gene: NA
J gene: TRBJ2-1